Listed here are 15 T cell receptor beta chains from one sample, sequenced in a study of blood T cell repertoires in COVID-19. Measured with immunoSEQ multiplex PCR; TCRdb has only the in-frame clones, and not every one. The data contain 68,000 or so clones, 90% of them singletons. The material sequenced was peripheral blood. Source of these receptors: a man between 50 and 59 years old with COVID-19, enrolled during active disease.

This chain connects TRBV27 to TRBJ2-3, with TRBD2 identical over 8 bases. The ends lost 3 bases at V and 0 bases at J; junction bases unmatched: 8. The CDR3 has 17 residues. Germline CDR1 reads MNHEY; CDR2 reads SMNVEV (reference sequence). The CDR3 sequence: CASSFLAGVPSTDTQYF. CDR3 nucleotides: TGTGCCAGCAGTTTTCTAGCGGGCGTCCCTAGCACAGATACGCAGTATTTT.

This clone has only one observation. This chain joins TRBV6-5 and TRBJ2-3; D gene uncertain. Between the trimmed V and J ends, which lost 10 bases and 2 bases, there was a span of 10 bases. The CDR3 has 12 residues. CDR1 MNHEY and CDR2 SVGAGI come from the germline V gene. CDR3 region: CATSENTDTQYF. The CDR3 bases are TGTGCCACTTCAGAAAACACAGATACGCAGTATTTT.

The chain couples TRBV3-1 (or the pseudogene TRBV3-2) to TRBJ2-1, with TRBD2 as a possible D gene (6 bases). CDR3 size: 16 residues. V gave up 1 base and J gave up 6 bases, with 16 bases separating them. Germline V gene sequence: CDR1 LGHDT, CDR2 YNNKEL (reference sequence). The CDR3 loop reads CASSQAVPLAFNEQFF. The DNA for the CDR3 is TGTGCCAGCAGCCAAGCCGTACCCCTAGCGTTCAATGAGCAGTTCTTC.

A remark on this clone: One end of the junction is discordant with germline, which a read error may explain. The CDR3 protein is CAISEREKTPLGF. CDR3 DNA sequence: TGTGCCATCAGTGAGAGAGAGAAGACTCCCCTTGGTTTT. The J gene is TRBJ1-3, the V gene TRBV10-3; no firm D call. This CDR3 is built from 13 residues. Germline V gene lookup returns CDR1 ENHRY and CDR2 SYGVKD.

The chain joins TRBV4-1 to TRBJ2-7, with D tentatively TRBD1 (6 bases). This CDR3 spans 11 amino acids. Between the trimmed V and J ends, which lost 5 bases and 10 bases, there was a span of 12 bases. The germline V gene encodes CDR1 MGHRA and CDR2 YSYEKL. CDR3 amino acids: CASSDPRGQYF. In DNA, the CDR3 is TGCGCCAGCAGCGATCCCAGGGGCCAGTACTTC.

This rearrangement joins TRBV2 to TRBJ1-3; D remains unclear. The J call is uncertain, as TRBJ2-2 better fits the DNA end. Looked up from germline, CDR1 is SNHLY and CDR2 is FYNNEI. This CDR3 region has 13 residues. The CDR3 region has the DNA TGTGCCAGCAGTGTTTTTAACACCGGGGAGCTGTTTTTT. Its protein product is CASSVFNTGELFF.

The chain's CDR3 is CASSQVTGSNQPQHF. The CDR3 DNA reads TGCGCCAGCAGCCAAGTTACAGGGAGCAATCAGCCCCAGCATTTT. This sequence joins TRBV4-1 and TRBJ1-5, with D possibly matching TRBD1 (6 bases). V lost 1 base and J lost 1, with 8 bases in between. The CDR3 covers 15 residues. Germline CDR1 is MGHRA and CDR2 is YSYEKL.

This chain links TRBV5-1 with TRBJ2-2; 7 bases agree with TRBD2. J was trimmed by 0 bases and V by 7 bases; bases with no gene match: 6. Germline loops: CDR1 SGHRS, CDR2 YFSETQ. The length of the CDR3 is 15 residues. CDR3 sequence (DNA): TGCGCCAGCGGGAAGACTAGCTCGAACACCGGGGAGCTGTTTTTT. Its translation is CASGKTSSNTGELFF.

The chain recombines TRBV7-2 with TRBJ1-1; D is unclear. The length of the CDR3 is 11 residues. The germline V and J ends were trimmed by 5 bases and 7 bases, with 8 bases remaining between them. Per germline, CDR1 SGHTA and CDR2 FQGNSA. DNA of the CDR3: TGTGCCAGCAGCCCCCGAGATGAAGCTTTCTTT. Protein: CASSPRDEAFF.

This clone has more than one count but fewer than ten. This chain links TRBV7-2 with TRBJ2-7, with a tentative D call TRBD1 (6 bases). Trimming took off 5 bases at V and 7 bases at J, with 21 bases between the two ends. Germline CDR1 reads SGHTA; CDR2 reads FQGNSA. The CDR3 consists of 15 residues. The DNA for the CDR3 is TGTGCCAGCAGCGAAGAACAGGGCCAGGTTAAAGAGCAGTACTTC. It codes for CASSEEQGQVKEQYF.

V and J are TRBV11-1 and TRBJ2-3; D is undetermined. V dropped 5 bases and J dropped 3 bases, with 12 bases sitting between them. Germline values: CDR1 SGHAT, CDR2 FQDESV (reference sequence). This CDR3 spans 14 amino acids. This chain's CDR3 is CASSHPIETDTQYF. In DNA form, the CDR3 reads TGTGCCAGCAGCCATCCAATAGAGACAGATACGCAGTATTTT.

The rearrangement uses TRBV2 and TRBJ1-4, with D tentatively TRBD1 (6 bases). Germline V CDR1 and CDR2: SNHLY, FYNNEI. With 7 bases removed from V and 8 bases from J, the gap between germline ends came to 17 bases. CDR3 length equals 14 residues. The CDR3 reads CASTIQGRWEKLFF. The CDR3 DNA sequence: TGTGCCAGCACCATACAGGGAAGATGGGAAAAACTGTTTTTT.

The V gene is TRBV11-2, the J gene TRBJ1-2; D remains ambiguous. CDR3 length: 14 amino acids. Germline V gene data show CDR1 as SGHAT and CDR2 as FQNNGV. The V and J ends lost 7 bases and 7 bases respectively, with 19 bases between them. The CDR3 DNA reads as TGTGCCAGCAACCCGCGGGCAGGATCGATTGGCTACACCTTC. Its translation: CASNPRAGSIGYTF.

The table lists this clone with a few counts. CDR3 in DNA: TGTGCCAGCAGCGTAACAGGGGTGGTTGGTCAGCCCCAGCATTTT. Protein sequence: CASSVTGVVGQPQHF. The V and J genes are TRBV9 and TRBJ1-5; 7 nucleotides agree with TRBD1. V lost 1 base to trimming and J lost 6 bases; unmatched junction nucleotides: 7. CDR3 length equals 15 residues. CDR1 is SGDLS, CDR2 YYNGEE, per germline.

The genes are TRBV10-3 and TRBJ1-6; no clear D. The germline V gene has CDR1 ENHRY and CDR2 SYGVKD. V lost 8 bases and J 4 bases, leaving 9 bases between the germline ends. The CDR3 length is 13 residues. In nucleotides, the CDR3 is TGTGCCATCGCCGCAGATTATAATTCACCCCTCCACTTT. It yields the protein CAIAADYNSPLHF.